This passage covers 21 T cell receptor beta chains from one sample sequenced in a study of T cells after posttransplantation cyclophosphamide. Some clones are missing from TCRdb's copy, which holds only in-frame ones; the method was immunoSEQ multiplex PCR. The sample has 20,000 to 25,000 clones, none seen only once. Sequencing was done on a sample of PBMCs. The receptors stem from a woman aged 55 to 70 in good health, CMV-negative, and a related stem cell transplant donor.

CDR3 sequence: CASSRQPLANTDTQYF. The CDR3 DNA reads TGTGCCAGCAGCCGTCAACCATTAGCCAACACAGATACGCAGTATTTT. This chain uses TRBV7-8 with TRBJ2-3; D is unclear. The ends were cut back, 5 bases at V and 2 bases at J, with 17 bases in the middle. This CDR3 region has 16 residues. CDR1 is SGHVS and CDR2 is FQNEAQ in the germline V gene.

This clone was counted between two and nine times. This sequence joins TRBV15 and TRBJ2-7; TRBD2 is a possible D gene (5 bases). The CDR3 runs 14 residues. Germline lookup yields CDR1 LNHNV and CDR2 YYDKDF (reference sequence). The germline V and J ends were trimmed by 0 bases and 1 base, with 7 bases remaining between them. CDR3 in amino acids: CATSRERGSYEQYV. Written as DNA, the CDR3 is TGTGCCACCAGCAGAGAACGGGGTTCCTACGAGCAGTACGTC.

This clone was found a few times. The J gene is TRBJ2-7, the V gene TRBV9; TRBD2 matches 8 bases. Losses at the gene ends were 4 bases for V and 4 bases for J; bases not matched to a gene: 10. In germline, CDR1 is SGDLS, CDR2 YYNGEE. This CDR3 has 15 residues. In DNA form, the CDR3 reads TGTGCCAGCAGCCCCCTTCGGGAGGGCCGATACGAGCAGTACTTC. Protein sequence: CASSPLREGRYEQYF.

This clone has a count of ten or more. This chain uses TRBV20-1 with TRBJ2-1; D is uncertain. The V gene's germline CDR1 is DFQATT and CDR2 SNEGSKA (reference sequence). This CDR3 contains 11 residues. The CDR3 reads CSRVPYNEQFF. For the CDR3, the DNA is TGCAGCCGAGTACCATACAATGAGCAGTTCTTC.

This chain uses TRBV15 with TRBJ1-6; 10 bases match TRBD1. The germline V gene has CDR1 LNHNV and CDR2 YYDKDF (reference sequence). With V trimmed by 0 bases and J by 10 bases, 6 bases remained unmatched. CDR3 length: 16 amino acids. The CDR3 DNA reads as TGTGCCACCAGCAGAGATTCGGGGACAGGGGTCTCACCCCTCCACTTT. Amino acids: CATSRDSGTGVSPLHF.

This clone was found a few times. This chain links TRBV6-5 with TRBJ2-3; D call uncertain. Germline V lookup: CDR1 MNHEY, CDR2 SVGAGI. V shed 5 bases and J shed 4 bases, with 13 bases lying between them. The CDR3 consists of 14 residues. In DNA, the CDR3 is TGTGCCAGCAGTCCCAAAACAGTGCCAGATACGCAGTATTTT. The encoded protein is CASSPKTVPDTQYF.

This clone was counted many times. The V call is TRBV7-3, the J call TRBJ2-7, with D possibly matching TRBD1 (7 bases). V gave up 2 bases and J gave up 4 bases, with 15 bases separating them. There are 15 residues in the CDR3. CDR1 is SGHTA and CDR2 is FQGTGA in the germline V gene. The DNA of the CDR3 is TGTGCCAGCAGCTTAGCGGGGACAGAAGAATACGAGCAGTACTTC. It encodes CASSLAGTEEYEQYF.

This clone appeared many times. This rearrangement joins TRBV4-2 to TRBJ2-2; weak D call: TRBD2 (6 bases). The CDR3 consists of 17 residues. The ends were cut back, 1 base at V and 4 bases at J, with 16 bases in the middle. The germline V gene encodes CDR1 LGHNA and CDR2 YNFKEQ. CDR3 sequence: CASSQVGGSGVTGELFF. The CDR3 region has the DNA TGTGCCAGCAGCCAAGTTGGGGGTAGCGGTGTCACCGGGGAGCTGTTTTTT.

This clone has ten or more counts. The V gene is TRBV5-8, the J gene TRBJ2-7, with D maybe TRBD1 (6 bases). The germline gives CDR1 SGHTS, CDR2 YDEGEE. The CDR3 sequence is 14 residues long. The germline V and J ends were trimmed by 10 bases and 2 bases, with 19 bases remaining between them. CDR3 amino acids: CAGNRVPGAYEQYV. CDR3 coding DNA: TGTGCCGGGAACAGGGTCCCTGGGGCCTACGAGCAGTACGTC.

This clone was detected ten times or more. The V gene is TRBV6-5, the J gene TRBJ2-7; 7 bases line up with TRBD2. This CDR3 contains 13 residues. In germline, CDR1 is MNHEY, CDR2 SVGAGI. The V and J ends lost 6 bases and 2 bases, in that order; junction bases with no gene match: 4. Here the CDR3 reads CASRQLAAYEQYF. CDR3 coding DNA: TGTGCCAGCAGACAGCTAGCGGCCTACGAGCAGTACTTC.

V and J are TRBV7-9 and TRBJ2-7; TRBD1 aligns across 10 bases. Germline assignment: CDR1 SEHNR and CDR2 FQNEAQ (reference sequence). The CDR3 runs 15 residues. Germline trimming cut 4 bases from V and 4 bases from J; bases unmatched to any gene: 7. CDR3 sequence (DNA): TGTGCCAGCAGCTCCGGGACAGGGGAAGGTTACGAGCAGTACGTC. Amino acids: CASSSGTGEGYEQYV.

This clone has ten or more counts. V usage is TRBV18 and J usage is TRBJ2-3, with 8 positions matching TRBD2. The V and J ends lost 3 bases and 2 bases, in that order; junction bases with no gene match: 7. The CDR3 consists of 16 residues. CDR1 and CDR2 from the germline V gene are KGHSH and LQKENI. CDR3 coding DNA: TGTGCCAGCTCACCGGTTAGCGGGGTGTTCACAGATACGCAGTATTTT. This gives the protein CASSPVSGVFTDTQYF.

This clone was counted at least ten times. V usage is TRBV4-3 and J usage is TRBJ1-5, with D tentatively TRBD1 (6 bases). CDR3 size: 15 residues. Trimming stripped 0 bases from V and 4 bases from J, with 10 bases between. Germline CDR1 is LGHNA and CDR2 is YSLEER. CDR3 sequence reads: CASSQDLGGNQPQHF. CDR3 DNA sequence: TGCGCCAGCAGCCAAGATTTAGGGGGAAATCAGCCCCAGCATTTT.

This clone was detected ten times or more. This chain links TRBV4-3 with TRBJ2-7; 7 nucleotides agree with TRBD1. Germline V CDR1 and CDR2: LGHNA, YSLEER. The CDR3 sequence is 17 residues long. V shed 3 bases, J shed 3 bases, and the junction held 14 bases outside the gene matches. The CDR3 protein is CASSQGTGAGLDYEQYF. In DNA, the CDR3 is TGCGCCAGCAGCCAGGGAACAGGGGCGGGCCTCGACTACGAGCAGTACTTC.

This clone was seen repeatedly, ten times or more. The chain is built from TRBV29-1 and TRBJ1-4; tentative D call: TRBD1 (5 bases). Germline V CDR1 and CDR2: SQVTM, ANQGSEA. Trimming stripped 6 bases from V and 11 bases from J, with 16 bases between. This CDR3 is 12 amino acids long. CDR3 DNA sequence: TGCAGCGTGTGGGTCGGCGGGGGGAAACTGTTTTTT. Protein product: CSVWVGGGKLFF.

This clone was seen repeatedly, ten times or more. The gene calls are TRBV2 and TRBJ2-5, with D perhaps TRBD2 (6 bases). V lost 6 bases, J lost 4 bases, and 18 bases lay in between. This CDR3 contains 15 residues. CDR1 is SNHLY and CDR2 is FYNNEI in the germline V gene. The CDR3 region is CASRPGERTPETQYF. The DNA of the CDR3 is TGTGCCAGCAGACCGGGGGAGAGGACGCCAGAGACCCAGTACTTC.

This clone showed up many times. V and J are TRBV7-3 and TRBJ1-1, with 7 bases identical to TRBD1. The germline V gene has CDR1 SGHTA and CDR2 FQGTGA. V lost 3 bases and J lost 1; bases outside the gene matches: 5. The CDR3 extends over 15 amino acids. The CDR3 reads CASSLTGLWNTEAFF. The CDR3 coding sequence is TGTGCCAGCAGCTTGACAGGGCTATGGAACACTGAAGCTTTCTTT.

This clone showed up many times. The chain couples TRBV28 to TRBJ1-6; 7 bases align to TRBD1. The CDR3 extends over 14 amino acids. J was trimmed by 6 bases and V by 8 bases; bases with no gene match: 7. From germline, CDR1 is MDHEN and CDR2 SYDVKM. This chain's CDR3 is CASLPGTVNSPLHF. The CDR3 DNA reads TGTGCCAGCCTCCCCGGGACAGTTAATTCACCCCTCCACTTT.

This clone was found many times. The J gene is TRBJ2-1, the V gene TRBV11-2; D is ambiguous. V was clipped by 3 bases and J by 5 bases, with 11 bases between them. CDR3 length: 14 residues. CDR1 and CDR2 from the germline V gene are SGHAT and FQNNGV. The DNA of the CDR3 is TGTGCCAGCAGCTTCGTGGGCCCTCACAATGAGCAGTTCTTC. Its protein is CASSFVGPHNEQFF.

This clone was found a few times. The chain is built from TRBV29-1 and TRBJ2-7, with TRBD1 as a possible D gene (6 bases). The CDR3 loop spans 13 amino acids. Deletions cut 2 bases from V and 2 bases from J, with 10 bases between. Per germline, CDR1 SQVTM and CDR2 ANQGSEA. Here the CDR3 reads CSVEQGQPYEQYF. CDR3 nucleotide sequence: TGCAGCGTTGAACAGGGGCAGCCCTACGAGCAGTACTTC.

The chain combines TRBV5-1 with TRBJ2-5, with D maybe TRBD1 (5 bases). Germline V lookup: CDR1 SGHRS, CDR2 YFSETQ. CDR3 length equals 14 residues. Between the trimmed V and J ends, which lost 5 bases and 5 bases, there was a span of 16 bases. CDR3 in DNA: TGCGCCAGCAGGAAGGAAGGGGCTCGGGAGACCCAGTACTTC. This gives the protein CASRKEGARETQYF.